The subject of this entry is one T cell receptor (beta chain). Antigen: not known. The data derive from a study of CD8+ T cells in alopecia areata. Separation by sorting yielded CD4+ and CD8+ T cells from PBMCs. The CDR3 totals 15 residues. After removal of 4 bases from V and 8 bases from J, the junction contained 10 bases not matched to a gene. Germline CDR1 and CDR2: SEHNR and FQNEAQ (reference sequence). Study-wide results and caveats: Relative to mice, TCR sharing across patients was less clear, a difference possibly HLA-related. There were also resident alphabeta T cells of normal skin sequenced in scalp samples. Affected scalp, especially in alopecia totalis/universalis, had a higher clonality than normal scalp did.

Extracted RNA was reverse transcribed, and the resulting cDNA served as sequencing template. The repertoire was sequenced with immunoSEQ multiplex PCR; TCRdb's copy has only in-frame clones and lacks some. The sample holds 200,000 to 250,000 clones, approximately 60% seen once. The sequencing sample was made of CD8+ T cells sorted from blood. This sequence originates from a human donor in good health. This chain connects TRBV7-9 to TRBJ1-2; 10 nucleotides align to TRBD1. The CDR3 here is CASSSNSGTGAGYTF. The DNA for the CDR3 is TGTGCCAGCAGCTCCAATTCCGGGACAGGGGCCGGCTACACCTTC.